This entry lists 28 T cell receptor beta chains sequenced from one sample in a study of patients and donors after allogeneic stem cell transplantation. Using its own MiXCR run on the RT-PCR reads, TCRdb lists one record per CDR3 protein. The data show about 74,000 distinct CDR3 sequences, with about a quarter seen just once and roughly 29% held by the top ten. The sample comprised blood, either unsorted or a sorted T cell fraction (not recorded which). Receptor source: a human donor who was either an allogeneic HSCT recipient or a stem cell or donor lymphocyte infusion donor (not recorded which). It is not recorded whose cells these are; they may come from a transplant donor.

The chain couples TRBV12-3 or TRBV12-4 to TRBJ1-2, with a tentative D call TRBD1 (6 bases). Trimming removed 3 bases from V and 4 bases from J, with 9 bases in between. This CDR3 is 13 amino acids long. The CDR3 coding sequence is TGTGCCAGCAGTTTGGGGGGCTTCTATGGCTACACCTTC. Amino acids: CASSLGGFYGYTF.

V and J are TRBV20-1 and TRBJ2-1; 8 nucleotides agree with TRBD2. CDR1 is DFQATT, CDR2 SNEGSKA, per germline (reference sequence). V gave up 4 bases and J gave up 8 bases; unmatched junction bases: 7. This CDR3 is 13 amino acids long. The CDR3 loop reads CSAMRGAIYEQFF. CDR3 bases: TGCAGTGCTATGCGGGGGGCGATTTATGAGCAGTTCTTC.

This clonotype has just a few counts. V usage is TRBV5-6 and J usage is TRBJ1-4; D not resolved. CDR1 SGHDT and CDR2 YYEEEE come from the germline V gene. Between the trimmed V and J ends, which lost 2 bases and 10 bases, there was a span of 6 bases. There are 11 residues in the CDR3. The CDR3 DNA reads as TGTGCCAGCAGCTTTGGTGGAAAACTGTTTTTT. Encoded protein: CASSFGGKLFF.

A few counts support this clonotype. This sequence joins TRBV5-1 and TRBJ1-1, with TRBD1 matching over 7 bases. The germline gives CDR1 SGHRS, CDR2 YFSETQ. There are 14 residues in the CDR3. The ends lost 0 bases at V and 11 bases at J; junction bases unmatched: 10. In DNA form, the CDR3 reads TGCGCCAGCAGCTTGGCCCGACAGGGCCCCTGGGCTTTCTTT. It encodes CASSLARQGPWAFF.

The rearrangement uses TRBV20-1 and TRBJ2-7; 8 bases map to TRBD2. V lost 0 bases and J lost 3; bases outside the gene matches: 4. The CDR3 is 14 residues long. Germline loops: CDR1 DFQATT, CDR2 SNEGSKA (reference sequence). The CDR3 DNA follows: TGCAGTGCTAGAGATACTAGCGGTGACTACGAGCAGTACTTC. Protein: CSARDTSGDYEQYF.

The chain is built from TRBV18 and TRBJ2-7, with no clear D. The CDR3 has 12 amino acids. Germline V gives CDR1 KGHSH, CDR2 LQKENI. Deletions cut 6 bases from V and 4 bases from J, with 10 bases between. In DNA, the CDR3 is TGTGCCAGCTCCCCCAACCCTTACGAGCAGTACTTC. Residues: CASSPNPYEQYF.

This clonotype is labeled medium-sized (0.01 to 0.1%). This chain joins TRBV12-3 or TRBV12-4 and TRBJ1-5; no clear D. The CDR3 runs 15 residues. V was shortened by 5 bases and J by 1 base, with 12 bases between the two germline ends. The CDR3 protein is CASSPSLPSNQPQHF. In DNA form, the CDR3 reads TGTGCCAGCAGTCCCTCGCTTCCGAGCAATCAGCCCCAGCATTTT.

J is TRBJ2-5 and V is TRBV11-3, with TRBD1 identical over 9 bases. This CDR3 spans 12 amino acids. With V trimmed by 9 bases and J by 4 bases, 3 bases remained unmatched. Germline assignment: CDR1 SGHNT and CDR2 YENEEA. The CDR3 protein is CASGQGSETQYF. DNA for the CDR3: TGTGCCAGTGGACAGGGGTCAGAGACCCAGTACTTC.

V and J are TRBV13 and TRBJ2-1, with 7 bases that match TRBD1. Germline CDR1 and CDR2: PRHDT and FYEKMQ (reference sequence). V was clipped by 4 bases and J by 6 bases; unmatched bases: 6. The CDR3 spans 14 residues. In DNA form, the CDR3 reads TGTGCCAGCAGCTCGGACCAGGGGGTCAATGAGCAGTTCTTC. Its protein product is CASSSDQGVNEQFF. Combining the CDR3 with reference TRBV13 and TRBJ2-1 gives the whole variable domain AAGVIQSPRHLIKEKRETATLKCYPIPRHDTVYWYQQGPGQDPQFLISFYEKMQSDKGSIPDRFSAQQFSDYHSELNMSSLELGDSALYFCASSSDQGVNEQFFGPGTRLTVL.

The chain uses TRBV27 and TRBJ2-7; 8 bases are shared with TRBD2. CDR3 size: 14 residues. From germline, CDR1 is MNHEY and CDR2 SMNVEV (reference sequence). J was trimmed by 0 bases and V by 4 bases; bases with no gene match: 2. In nucleotides, the CDR3 is TGTGCCAGCAGTTACCTAGCGGGCTCCTACGAGCAGTACTTC. The encoded protein is CASSYLAGSYEQYF.

The CDR3 coding sequence is TGTGCCAGCAGTCGGGGGGACCACTCCTACGAGCAGTACTTC. Amino acid sequence: CASSRGDHSYEQYF. The chain has TRBV12-3 or TRBV12-4 and TRBJ2-7; 7 nucleotides agree with TRBD2. This CDR3 contains 14 residues. V lost 5 bases to trimming and J lost 0 bases; unmatched junction nucleotides: 4.

The gene calls are TRBV10-3 and TRBJ2-7; D possibly corresponds to TRBD1 (6 bases). The germline V gene encodes CDR1 ENHRY and CDR2 SYGVKD. The CDR3 covers 12 residues. V dropped 6 bases and J dropped 1 base, with 7 bases sitting between them. The chain's CDR3 is CAIRDSSYEQYF. The CDR3 nucleotides are TGTGCCATCAGGGACAGTTCCTACGAGCAGTACTTC.

This clonotype has more than one count but fewer than ten. The V and J genes are TRBV30 and TRBJ1-4; TRBD1 is a possible D gene (6 bases). Germline V lookup: CDR1 GTSNPN, CDR2 SVGIG (reference sequence). The germline V and J ends were trimmed by 1 base and 3 bases, with 9 bases remaining between them. The CDR3 covers 14 residues. CDR3 bases: TGTGCCTGGAGTGAGGCAGGGGCTAATGAAAAACTGTTTTTT. This translates into CAWSEAGANEKLFF.

This clonotype was found a few times. The chain employs TRBV7-9 and TRBJ1-2; unclear D gene. The CDR3 is made up of 16 amino acids. Germline V gives CDR1 SEHNR, CDR2 FQNEAQ (reference sequence). Trimming stripped 5 bases from V and 0 bases from J, with 16 bases between. CDR3 loop: CASSPSMRVTNYGYTF. The CDR3 DNA reads TGTGCCAGCAGCCCCTCGATGAGGGTGACTAACTATGGCTACACCTTC.

The rearrangement joins TRBV27 to TRBJ1-6; possible D gene TRBD1, 5 bases. The germline gives CDR1 MNHEY, CDR2 SMNVEV (reference sequence). This CDR3 contains 14 residues. The CDR3 protein is CTSGTHGGNSPLHF. The DNA of the CDR3 is TGTACGTCGGGGACGCACGGGGGTAATTCACCCCTCCACTTT.

The chain employs TRBV21-1 and TRBJ2-1; the tabulated D call, TRBD2, remains unverified against the DNA. TRBV21-1 is reported as a pseudogene. The CDR3 has 18 residues. The CDR3, as DNA: TGTGCCAGCAGCCCCCGGGGTAGCGGGAGGGTCTTCTACAATGAGCAGTTCTTC. Its protein is CASSPRGSGRVFYNEQFF.

The chain employs TRBV5-1 and TRBJ2-2; D remains ambiguous. CDR3 length: 15 residues. Germline V gene sequence: CDR1 SGHRS, CDR2 YFSETQ. V gave up 9 bases and J gave up 4 bases, with 19 bases separating them. CDR3 protein: CATSVRQFRTGELFF. The DNA for the CDR3 is TGCGCCACTTCGGTCCGCCAATTCCGCACCGGGGAGCTGTTTTTT. The full variable domain, in which reference TRBV5-1 and TRBJ2-2 provide the parts outside the CDR3, is KAGVTQTPRYLIKTRGQQVTLSCSPISGHRSVSWYQQTPGQGLQFLFEYFSETQRNKGNFPGRFSGRQFSNSRSEMNVSTLELGDSALYLCATSVRQFRTGELFFGEGSRLTVL.

This clonotype was counted only a few times. This chain links TRBV24-1 with TRBJ2-1, with a weak D call TRBD2 (6 bases). V was cut by 4 bases and J by 2 bases, with 14 bases left in between. The CDR3 consists of 16 residues. In germline, CDR1 is KGHDR, CDR2 SFDVKD. In nucleotides, the CDR3 is TGTGCCACCAGTGACCCGGGACTCCCAGCCTACAATGAGCAGTTCTTC. This gives the protein CATSDPGLPAYNEQFF.

This chain links TRBV7-6 with TRBJ2-5; perhaps TRBD2 as D (6 bases). This CDR3 has 15 residues. The germline V gene has CDR1 SGHVS and CDR2 FNYEAQ. V lost 4 bases and J 2 bases, leaving 14 bases between the germline ends. CDR3 DNA: TGTGCCAGCAGCTCCGGGGGAAGAGGGCAAGAGACCCAGTACTTC. Translating it yields CASSSGGRGQETQYF.

This clonotype was detected many times. V and J are TRBV20-1 and TRBJ1-1, with D unclear. The CDR3 extends over 13 amino acids. The V and J ends lost 0 bases and 0 bases respectively, with 5 bases between them. CDR1 and CDR2 from the germline V gene are DFQATT and SNEGSKA (reference sequence). This chain's CDR3 is CSARDSLNTEAFF. CDR3 bases: TGCAGTGCTAGAGACAGCCTGAACACTGAAGCTTTCTTT.

The chain has TRBV12-3 or TRBV12-4 and TRBJ2-1; 8 bases align to TRBD1. The CDR3 contains 13 residues. The J segment lost 8 bases and the V segment lost 7 bases, leaving 7 bases of the junction unmatched. CDR3 protein: CASMGDRWDEQFF. CDR3 coding DNA: TGTGCCAGCATGGGGGACAGGTGGGATGAGCAGTTCTTC.

V usage is TRBV6-1 and J usage is TRBJ2-3; D gene uncertain. This CDR3 contains 14 residues. V dropped 5 bases and J dropped 5 bases, with 14 bases sitting between them. Germline assignment: CDR1 MNHNS and CDR2 SASEGT. The CDR3 loop reads CASSQTISGDTQYF. DNA of the CDR3: TGTGCCAGCAGTCAGACCATCTCTGGAGATACGCAGTATTTT.

The rearrangement uses TRBV20-1 and TRBJ1-5, with D tentatively TRBD1 (6 bases). The germline V gene encodes CDR1 DFQATT and CDR2 SNEGSKA (reference sequence). V was cut by 4 bases and J by 5 bases, with 12 bases left in between. The CDR3 runs to 13 residues. The CDR3, as DNA: TGCAGTGCTATGCCAGGGGCCGATCAGCCCCAGCATTTT. It is translated as CSAMPGADQPQHF.

This clonotype was counted only a few times. V gene TRBV4-2 combines with J gene TRBJ1-1; unclear D gene. CDR1 and CDR2 (germline): LGHNA, YNFKEQ. V was cut by 0 bases and J by 6 bases, with 5 bases left in between. This CDR3 contains 12 residues. CDR3 DNA sequence: TGTGCCAGCAGCCAAGATGGCGCTGAAGCTTTCTTT. This sequence encodes CASSQDGAEAFF.

This chain links TRBV19 with TRBJ2-4, with D uncertain. CDR3 length: 14 amino acids. The V gene lost 7 bases and the J gene lost 0 bases, with 10 bases spanning the gap. The germline V gene encodes CDR1 LNHDA and CDR2 SQIVND (reference sequence). The CDR3 DNA reads as TGTGCCAGTATGAGTATTCTAGCCAAAAACATTCAGTACTTC. It specifies CASMSILAKNIQYF. Using reference TRBV19 and TRBJ2-4 for the parts outside the CDR3, the full variable domain is DGGITQSPKYLFRKEGQNVTLSCEQNLNHDAMYWYRQDPGQGLRLIYYSQIVNDFQKGDIAEGYSVSREKKESFPLTVTSAQKNPTAFYLCASMSILAKNIQYFGAGTRLSVL.

This clonotype appeared a few times. The V and J genes are TRBV27 and TRBJ1-2; TRBD1 agrees at 7 bases. Per germline, CDR1 MNHEY and CDR2 SMNVEV (reference sequence). The CDR3 covers 13 residues. The ends lost 6 bases at V and 4 bases at J; junction bases unmatched: 5. CDR3 bases: TGTGCCAGCAGCCTGGGACAGTTCTATGGCTACACCTTC. Its protein is CASSLGQFYGYTF.

This clonotype was observed a few times. The chain recombines TRBV10-3 with TRBJ2-7; 9 nucleotides align to TRBD1. V was pared by 7 bases and J by 2 bases, with 9 bases of the junction left unmatched. This CDR3 has 15 amino acids. Looked up from germline, CDR1 is ENHRY and CDR2 is SYGVKD. CDR3 sequence (DNA): TGTGCCATCAAGCCGGGACAGGGTTTTGCCTACGAGCAGTACTTC. It yields the protein CAIKPGQGFAYEQYF.

This clonotype was picked up a small number of times. The chain is built from TRBV7-9 and TRBJ2-7; D is perhaps TRBD2 (7 bases). Germline V gene sequence: CDR1 SEHNR, CDR2 FQNEAQ (reference sequence). CDR3 length: 17 residues. The V end lost 0 bases, the J end lost 2 bases, and 17 bases lay between the germline ends. Written as DNA, the CDR3 is TGTGCCAGCAGCTTAGCGCATGGGGGGGCGAAGACCTACGAGCAGTACTTC. Protein sequence: CASSLAHGGAKTYEQYF.